The source of this T cell receptor (beta chain) is a study of blood T cell repertoires in COVID-19. Study in general: COVID-19 samples from acute and convalescent phases originated in the United States, Italy and Spain.

Per the germline V gene, CDR1 is MNHNS and CDR2 is SASEGT. Deletions cut 2 bases from V and 4 bases from J, with 12 bases between. This CDR3 has 15 residues. Original data processing: Using reference gene primer amplification, nucleated cell counts were estimated. Repertoires were generated with immunoSEQ multiplex PCR, while TCRdb's copy carries only in-frame clones and drops some. D and trimming were read from the DNA, whereas the V and J calls and clone size are those reported in that table. The profile covers about 200,000 clones, with over 80% appearing a single time and approximately 0.9% taken by the ten largest.

Sequences were obtained from peripheral blood. The chain has TRBV6-1 and TRBJ1-3, with a tentative D call TRBD1 (5 bases). The clonotype was recovered from a man aged 55 to 70 with COVID-19, enrolled during active disease. CDR3 sequence: CASSEPRGLGNTIYF. CDR3 sequence (DNA): TGTGCCAGCAGTGAACCAAGGGGATTAGGAAACACCATATATTTT.